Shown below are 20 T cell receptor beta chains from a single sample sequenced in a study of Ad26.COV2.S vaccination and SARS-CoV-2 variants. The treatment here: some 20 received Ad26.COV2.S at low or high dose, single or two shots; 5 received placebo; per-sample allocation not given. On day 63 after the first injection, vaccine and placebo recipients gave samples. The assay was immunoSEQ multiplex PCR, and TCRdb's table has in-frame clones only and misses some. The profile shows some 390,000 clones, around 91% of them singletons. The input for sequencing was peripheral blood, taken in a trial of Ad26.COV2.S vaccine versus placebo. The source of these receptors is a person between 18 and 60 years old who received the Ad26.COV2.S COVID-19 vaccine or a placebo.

CDR3 amino acids: CSAGYNEQFF. CDR3 DNA: TGCAGCGCGGGCTACAATGAGCAGTTCTTC. The chain is built from TRBV29-1 and TRBJ2-1; D is unresolved. CDR3 length: 10 amino acids. V lost 7 bases to trimming and J lost 3 bases, with 4 bases between them. Germline loops: CDR1 SQVTM, CDR2 ANQGSEA.

CDR3 sequence: CASREERQGPSNQPQHF. The CDR3 nucleotides read TGTGCCAGCAGAGAGGAACGACAGGGACCTAGCAATCAGCCCCAGCATTTT. This sequence joins TRBV6-4 and TRBJ1-5, with 7 bases lining up with TRBD1. This CDR3 contains 17 residues. Germline values: CDR1 MRHNA, CDR2 SNTAGT. V lost 6 bases and J lost 0; bases outside the gene matches: 11.

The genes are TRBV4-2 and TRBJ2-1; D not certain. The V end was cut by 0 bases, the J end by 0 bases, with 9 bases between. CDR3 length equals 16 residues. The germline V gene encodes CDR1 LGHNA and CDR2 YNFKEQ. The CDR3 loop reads CASSQESSASYNEQFF. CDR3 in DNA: TGTGCCAGCAGCCAAGAATCCAGCGCCTCCTACAATGAGCAGTTCTTC.

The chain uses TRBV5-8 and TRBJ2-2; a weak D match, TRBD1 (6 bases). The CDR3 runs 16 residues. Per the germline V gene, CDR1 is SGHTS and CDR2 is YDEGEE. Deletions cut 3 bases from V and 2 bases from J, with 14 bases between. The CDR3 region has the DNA TGTGCCAGCAGCTCACTAGACAGGAAAAACACCGGGGAGCTGTTTTTT. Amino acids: CASSSLDRKNTGELFF.

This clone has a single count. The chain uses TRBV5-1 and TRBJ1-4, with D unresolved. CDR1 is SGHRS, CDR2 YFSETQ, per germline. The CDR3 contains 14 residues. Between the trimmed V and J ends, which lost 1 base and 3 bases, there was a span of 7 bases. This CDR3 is CASSLNGPNEKLFF. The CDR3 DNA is TGCGCCAGCAGCTTGAACGGGCCTAATGAAAAACTGTTTTTT. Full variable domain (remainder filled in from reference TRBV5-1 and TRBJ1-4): KAGVTQTPRYLIKTRGQQVTLSCSPISGHRSVSWYQQTPGQGLQFLFEYFSETQRNKGNFPGRFSGRQFSNSRSEMNVSTLELGDSALYLCASSLNGPNEKLFFGSGTQLSVL.

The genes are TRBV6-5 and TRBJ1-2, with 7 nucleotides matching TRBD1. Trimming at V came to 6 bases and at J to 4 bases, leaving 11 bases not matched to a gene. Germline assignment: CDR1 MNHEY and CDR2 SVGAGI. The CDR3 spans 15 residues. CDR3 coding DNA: TGTGCCAGCAGCACTTTTGAGGGGACAGTCTATGGCTACACCTTC. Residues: CASSTFEGTVYGYTF.

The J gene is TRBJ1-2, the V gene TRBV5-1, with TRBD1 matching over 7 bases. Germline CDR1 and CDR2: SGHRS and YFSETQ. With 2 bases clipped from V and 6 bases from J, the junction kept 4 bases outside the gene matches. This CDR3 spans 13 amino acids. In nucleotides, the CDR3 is TGCGCCAGCAGCTTAAGACAGGGAAATGGCTACACCTTC. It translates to CASSLRQGNGYTF.

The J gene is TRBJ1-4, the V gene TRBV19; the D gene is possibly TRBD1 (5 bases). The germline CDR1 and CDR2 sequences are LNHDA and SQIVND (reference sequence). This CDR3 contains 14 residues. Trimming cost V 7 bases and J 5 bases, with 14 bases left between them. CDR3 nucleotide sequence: TGTGCCAGTACGGGGGGAAGAATCAATGAAAAACTGTTTTTT. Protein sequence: CASTGGRINEKLFF.

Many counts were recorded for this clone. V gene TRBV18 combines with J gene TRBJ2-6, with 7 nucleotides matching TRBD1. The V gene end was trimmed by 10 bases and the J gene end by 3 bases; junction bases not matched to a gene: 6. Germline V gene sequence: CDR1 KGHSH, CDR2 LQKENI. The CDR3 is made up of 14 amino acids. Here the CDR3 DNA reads TGTGCCACCCCAGACAGGGTTGGGGCCAACGTCCTGACTTTC. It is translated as CATPDRVGANVLTF. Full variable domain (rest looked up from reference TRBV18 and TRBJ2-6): NAGVMQNPRHLVRRRGQEARLRCSPMKGHSHVYWYRQLPEEGLKFMVYLQKENIIDESGMPKERFSAEFPKEGPSILRIQQVVRGDSAAYFCATPDRVGANVLTFGAGSRLTVL.

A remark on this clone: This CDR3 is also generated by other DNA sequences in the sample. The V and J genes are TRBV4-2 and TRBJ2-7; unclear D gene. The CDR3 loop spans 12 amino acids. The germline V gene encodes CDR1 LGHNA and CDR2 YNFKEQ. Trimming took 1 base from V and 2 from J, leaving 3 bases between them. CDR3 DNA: TGTGCCAGCAGCCAAGGGACCTACGAGCAGTACTTC. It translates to CASSQGTYEQYF.

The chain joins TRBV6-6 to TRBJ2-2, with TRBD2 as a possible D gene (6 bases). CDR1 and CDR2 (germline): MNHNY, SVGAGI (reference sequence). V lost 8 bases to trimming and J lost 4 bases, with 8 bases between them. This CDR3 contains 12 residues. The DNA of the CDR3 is TGTGCCAGCCGGGGAGGCACCGGGGAGCTGTTTTTT. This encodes CASRGGTGELFF.

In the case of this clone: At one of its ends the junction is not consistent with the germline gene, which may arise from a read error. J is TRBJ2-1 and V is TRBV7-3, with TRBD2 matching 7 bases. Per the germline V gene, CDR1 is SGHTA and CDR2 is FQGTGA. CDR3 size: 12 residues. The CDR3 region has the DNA TGTGCCAGCAGCTTGGGCGGGAGCGGCGCGGTCTTC. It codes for CASSLGGSGAVF.

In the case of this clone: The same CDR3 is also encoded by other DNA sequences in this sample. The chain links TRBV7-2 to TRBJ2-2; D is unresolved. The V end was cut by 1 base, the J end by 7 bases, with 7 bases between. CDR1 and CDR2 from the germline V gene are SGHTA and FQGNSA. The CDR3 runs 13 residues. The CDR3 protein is CASSLEGGGELFF. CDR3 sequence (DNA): TGTGCCAGCAGCTTAGAGGGTGGCGGGGAGCTGTTTTTT.

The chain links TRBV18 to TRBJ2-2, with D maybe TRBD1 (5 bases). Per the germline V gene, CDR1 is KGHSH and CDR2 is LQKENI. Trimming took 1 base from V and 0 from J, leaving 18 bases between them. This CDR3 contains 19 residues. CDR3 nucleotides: TGTGCCAGCTCACCACGTTCTCACAAGGGGTTCGCGAACACCGGGGAGCTGTTTTTT. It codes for CASSPRSHKGFANTGELFF.

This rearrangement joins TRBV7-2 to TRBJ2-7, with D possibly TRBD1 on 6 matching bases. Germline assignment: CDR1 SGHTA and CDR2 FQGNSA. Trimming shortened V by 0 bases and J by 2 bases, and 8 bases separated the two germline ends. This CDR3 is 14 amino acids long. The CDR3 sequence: CASSLAPGAYEQYF. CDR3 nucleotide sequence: TGTGCCAGCAGCTTAGCACCAGGGGCCTACGAGCAGTACTTC.

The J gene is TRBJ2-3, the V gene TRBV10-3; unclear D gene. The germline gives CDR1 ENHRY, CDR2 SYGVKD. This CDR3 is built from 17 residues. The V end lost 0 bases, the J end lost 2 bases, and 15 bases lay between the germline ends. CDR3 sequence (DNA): TGTGCCATCAGTGAGTCGACGGGCTGGGCGTTCACAGATACGCAGTATTTT. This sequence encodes CAISESTGWAFTDTQYF.

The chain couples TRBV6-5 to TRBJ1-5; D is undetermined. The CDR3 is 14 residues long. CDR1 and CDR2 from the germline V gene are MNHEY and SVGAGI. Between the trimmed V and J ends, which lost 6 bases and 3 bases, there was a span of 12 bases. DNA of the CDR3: TGTGCCAGCAGGCCGAGCTTGAACAATCAGCCCCAGCATTTT. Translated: CASRPSLNNQPQHF.

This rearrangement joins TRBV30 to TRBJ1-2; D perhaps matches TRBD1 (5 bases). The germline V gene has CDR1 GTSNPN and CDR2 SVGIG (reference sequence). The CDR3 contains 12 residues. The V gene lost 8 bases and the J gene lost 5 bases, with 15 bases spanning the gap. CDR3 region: CAGNRPRYGYTF. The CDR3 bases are TGTGCCGGAAACAGGCCGCGGTATGGCTACACCTTC.

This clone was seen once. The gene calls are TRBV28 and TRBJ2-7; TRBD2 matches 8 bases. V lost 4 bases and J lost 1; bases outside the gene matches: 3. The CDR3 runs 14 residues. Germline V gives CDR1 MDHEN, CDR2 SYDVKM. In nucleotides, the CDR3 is TGTGCCAGCAGTTCCATAGCGGGGTCCTACGAGCAGTACTTC. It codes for CASSSIAGSYEQYF.

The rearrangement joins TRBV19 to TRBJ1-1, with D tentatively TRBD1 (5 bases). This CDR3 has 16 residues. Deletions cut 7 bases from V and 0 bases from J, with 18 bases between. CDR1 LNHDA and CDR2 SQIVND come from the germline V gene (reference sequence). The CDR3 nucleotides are TGTGCCAGTAACTCGAAAGCGGGGGTTATGAACACTGAAGCTTTCTTT. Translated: CASNSKAGVMNTEAFF.